The clone carrying this TCR beta chain was seen a handful of times. The antigen is unknown. V lost 3 bases, J lost 4 bases, and 9 bases lay in between. This CDR3 spans 14 amino acids. In germline, CDR1 is SGHTA, CDR2 FQGNSA. This specimen belongs to a study of T-cell reconstitution after alpha-beta-depleted transplantation in children. Unique molecular identifiers featured in how the TCRbeta library was prepared. TCRdb re-called the PCR reads through MiXCR, storing one row per CDR3 protein. The sample consists of some 81,000 distinct CDR3 sequences, roughly 14% of them appearing once. Study results and limitations: Several hundred graft clones that had expanded were reportedly the source of alpha-beta T cells about two months after transplant. The study traced high day-60 TCRbeta diversity in some patients to surviving recipient T cells and thymic progenitors. Newly generated T cells supplied most T-cell counts and diversity one year post-transplant.

This clonotype was sampled from a male patient aged 2 to 10 who had a stem cell transplant for acute lymphoblastic leukemia, so the T cells may come from the graft donor. The V gene is TRBV7-2, the J gene TRBJ2-2; no firm D call. Sequenced here: PBMCs, mostly from graft donor cells, sampled 180 days after TCRalphabeta/CD19-depleted stem cell transplant. The CDR3 protein is CASSFGHLTGELFF. CDR3 DNA: TGTGCCAGCAGCTTCGGTCACCTCACCGGGGAGCTGTTTTTT.